This T cell receptor (beta chain) was retrieved from a study of T cell repertoires in ileal Crohn's disease. TCRdb's copy holds only in-frame clones and misses some; the assay was immunoSEQ multiplex PCR. The table shows around 13,000 clones, with around four fifths occurring only once. Sequenced: ileal tissue. The TCR was taken from an adult with Crohn's disease.

The CDR3 here is CASRLLGQGKIYYGYTF. As DNA, the CDR3 is TGTGCAAGTCGCTTACTGGGACAGGGGAAAATTTACTATGGCTACACCTTC. V usage is TRBV12-2 and J usage is TRBJ1-2; the D call of TRBD1 is as the table states it, not checked on the DNA. TRBV12-2 represents a pseudogene. The CDR3 is 17 amino acids.